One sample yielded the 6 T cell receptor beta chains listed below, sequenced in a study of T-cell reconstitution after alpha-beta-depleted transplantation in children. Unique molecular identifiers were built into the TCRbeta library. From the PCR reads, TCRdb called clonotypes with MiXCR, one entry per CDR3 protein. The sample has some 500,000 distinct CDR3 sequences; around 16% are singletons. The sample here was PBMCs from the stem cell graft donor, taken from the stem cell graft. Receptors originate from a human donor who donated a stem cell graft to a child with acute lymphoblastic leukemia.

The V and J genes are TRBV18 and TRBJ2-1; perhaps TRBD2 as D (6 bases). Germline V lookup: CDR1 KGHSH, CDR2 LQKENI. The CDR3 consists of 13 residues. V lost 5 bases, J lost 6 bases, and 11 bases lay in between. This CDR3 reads CASSEYGGNEQFF. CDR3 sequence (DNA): TGTGCCAGCTCAGAGTACGGGGGCAATGAGCAGTTCTTC.

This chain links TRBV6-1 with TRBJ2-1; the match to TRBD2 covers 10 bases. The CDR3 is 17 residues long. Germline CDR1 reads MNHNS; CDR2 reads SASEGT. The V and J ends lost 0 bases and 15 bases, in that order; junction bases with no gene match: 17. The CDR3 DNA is TGTGCCAGCAGTGAAGCAGGGAAGAGCGGGAGGGAGGAGGTCCCGTTCTTC. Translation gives CASSEAGKSGREEVPFF.

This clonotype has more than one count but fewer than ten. The CDR3 DNA follows: TGTGCCAGCAGCCCTTGGTGGGGTCTCCACGAGCAGTACTTC. This translates into CASSPWWGLHEQYF. J is TRBJ2-7 and V is TRBV13; D is uncertain. Trimming removed 5 bases at V and 5 bases at J, with 16 bases between. The CDR3 is made up of 14 amino acids. CDR1 is PRHDT, CDR2 FYEKMQ, per germline (reference sequence).

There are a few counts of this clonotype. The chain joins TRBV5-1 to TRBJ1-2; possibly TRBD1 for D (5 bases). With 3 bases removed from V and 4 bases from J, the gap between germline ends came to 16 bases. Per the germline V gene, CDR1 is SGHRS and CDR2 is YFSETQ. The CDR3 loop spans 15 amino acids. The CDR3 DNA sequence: TGCGCCAGCAGCTCGGGACGCCTCCAGGGCTATGGCTACACCTTC. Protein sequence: CASSSGRLQGYGYTF.

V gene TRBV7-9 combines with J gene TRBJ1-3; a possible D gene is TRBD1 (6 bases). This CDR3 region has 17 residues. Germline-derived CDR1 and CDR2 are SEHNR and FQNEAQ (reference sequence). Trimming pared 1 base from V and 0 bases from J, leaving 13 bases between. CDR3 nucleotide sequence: TGTGCCAGCAGCTTAGAAGCAGGGGTCCACTCTGGAAACACCATATATTTT. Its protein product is CASSLEAGVHSGNTIYF.

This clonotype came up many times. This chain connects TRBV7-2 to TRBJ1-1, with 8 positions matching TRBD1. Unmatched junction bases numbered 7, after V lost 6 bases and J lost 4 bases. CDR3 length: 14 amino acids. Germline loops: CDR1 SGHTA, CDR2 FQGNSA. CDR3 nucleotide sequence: TGTGCCAGCAGTGGTCAGGGGGCTACCACTGAAGCTTTCTTT. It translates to CASSGQGATTEAFF.